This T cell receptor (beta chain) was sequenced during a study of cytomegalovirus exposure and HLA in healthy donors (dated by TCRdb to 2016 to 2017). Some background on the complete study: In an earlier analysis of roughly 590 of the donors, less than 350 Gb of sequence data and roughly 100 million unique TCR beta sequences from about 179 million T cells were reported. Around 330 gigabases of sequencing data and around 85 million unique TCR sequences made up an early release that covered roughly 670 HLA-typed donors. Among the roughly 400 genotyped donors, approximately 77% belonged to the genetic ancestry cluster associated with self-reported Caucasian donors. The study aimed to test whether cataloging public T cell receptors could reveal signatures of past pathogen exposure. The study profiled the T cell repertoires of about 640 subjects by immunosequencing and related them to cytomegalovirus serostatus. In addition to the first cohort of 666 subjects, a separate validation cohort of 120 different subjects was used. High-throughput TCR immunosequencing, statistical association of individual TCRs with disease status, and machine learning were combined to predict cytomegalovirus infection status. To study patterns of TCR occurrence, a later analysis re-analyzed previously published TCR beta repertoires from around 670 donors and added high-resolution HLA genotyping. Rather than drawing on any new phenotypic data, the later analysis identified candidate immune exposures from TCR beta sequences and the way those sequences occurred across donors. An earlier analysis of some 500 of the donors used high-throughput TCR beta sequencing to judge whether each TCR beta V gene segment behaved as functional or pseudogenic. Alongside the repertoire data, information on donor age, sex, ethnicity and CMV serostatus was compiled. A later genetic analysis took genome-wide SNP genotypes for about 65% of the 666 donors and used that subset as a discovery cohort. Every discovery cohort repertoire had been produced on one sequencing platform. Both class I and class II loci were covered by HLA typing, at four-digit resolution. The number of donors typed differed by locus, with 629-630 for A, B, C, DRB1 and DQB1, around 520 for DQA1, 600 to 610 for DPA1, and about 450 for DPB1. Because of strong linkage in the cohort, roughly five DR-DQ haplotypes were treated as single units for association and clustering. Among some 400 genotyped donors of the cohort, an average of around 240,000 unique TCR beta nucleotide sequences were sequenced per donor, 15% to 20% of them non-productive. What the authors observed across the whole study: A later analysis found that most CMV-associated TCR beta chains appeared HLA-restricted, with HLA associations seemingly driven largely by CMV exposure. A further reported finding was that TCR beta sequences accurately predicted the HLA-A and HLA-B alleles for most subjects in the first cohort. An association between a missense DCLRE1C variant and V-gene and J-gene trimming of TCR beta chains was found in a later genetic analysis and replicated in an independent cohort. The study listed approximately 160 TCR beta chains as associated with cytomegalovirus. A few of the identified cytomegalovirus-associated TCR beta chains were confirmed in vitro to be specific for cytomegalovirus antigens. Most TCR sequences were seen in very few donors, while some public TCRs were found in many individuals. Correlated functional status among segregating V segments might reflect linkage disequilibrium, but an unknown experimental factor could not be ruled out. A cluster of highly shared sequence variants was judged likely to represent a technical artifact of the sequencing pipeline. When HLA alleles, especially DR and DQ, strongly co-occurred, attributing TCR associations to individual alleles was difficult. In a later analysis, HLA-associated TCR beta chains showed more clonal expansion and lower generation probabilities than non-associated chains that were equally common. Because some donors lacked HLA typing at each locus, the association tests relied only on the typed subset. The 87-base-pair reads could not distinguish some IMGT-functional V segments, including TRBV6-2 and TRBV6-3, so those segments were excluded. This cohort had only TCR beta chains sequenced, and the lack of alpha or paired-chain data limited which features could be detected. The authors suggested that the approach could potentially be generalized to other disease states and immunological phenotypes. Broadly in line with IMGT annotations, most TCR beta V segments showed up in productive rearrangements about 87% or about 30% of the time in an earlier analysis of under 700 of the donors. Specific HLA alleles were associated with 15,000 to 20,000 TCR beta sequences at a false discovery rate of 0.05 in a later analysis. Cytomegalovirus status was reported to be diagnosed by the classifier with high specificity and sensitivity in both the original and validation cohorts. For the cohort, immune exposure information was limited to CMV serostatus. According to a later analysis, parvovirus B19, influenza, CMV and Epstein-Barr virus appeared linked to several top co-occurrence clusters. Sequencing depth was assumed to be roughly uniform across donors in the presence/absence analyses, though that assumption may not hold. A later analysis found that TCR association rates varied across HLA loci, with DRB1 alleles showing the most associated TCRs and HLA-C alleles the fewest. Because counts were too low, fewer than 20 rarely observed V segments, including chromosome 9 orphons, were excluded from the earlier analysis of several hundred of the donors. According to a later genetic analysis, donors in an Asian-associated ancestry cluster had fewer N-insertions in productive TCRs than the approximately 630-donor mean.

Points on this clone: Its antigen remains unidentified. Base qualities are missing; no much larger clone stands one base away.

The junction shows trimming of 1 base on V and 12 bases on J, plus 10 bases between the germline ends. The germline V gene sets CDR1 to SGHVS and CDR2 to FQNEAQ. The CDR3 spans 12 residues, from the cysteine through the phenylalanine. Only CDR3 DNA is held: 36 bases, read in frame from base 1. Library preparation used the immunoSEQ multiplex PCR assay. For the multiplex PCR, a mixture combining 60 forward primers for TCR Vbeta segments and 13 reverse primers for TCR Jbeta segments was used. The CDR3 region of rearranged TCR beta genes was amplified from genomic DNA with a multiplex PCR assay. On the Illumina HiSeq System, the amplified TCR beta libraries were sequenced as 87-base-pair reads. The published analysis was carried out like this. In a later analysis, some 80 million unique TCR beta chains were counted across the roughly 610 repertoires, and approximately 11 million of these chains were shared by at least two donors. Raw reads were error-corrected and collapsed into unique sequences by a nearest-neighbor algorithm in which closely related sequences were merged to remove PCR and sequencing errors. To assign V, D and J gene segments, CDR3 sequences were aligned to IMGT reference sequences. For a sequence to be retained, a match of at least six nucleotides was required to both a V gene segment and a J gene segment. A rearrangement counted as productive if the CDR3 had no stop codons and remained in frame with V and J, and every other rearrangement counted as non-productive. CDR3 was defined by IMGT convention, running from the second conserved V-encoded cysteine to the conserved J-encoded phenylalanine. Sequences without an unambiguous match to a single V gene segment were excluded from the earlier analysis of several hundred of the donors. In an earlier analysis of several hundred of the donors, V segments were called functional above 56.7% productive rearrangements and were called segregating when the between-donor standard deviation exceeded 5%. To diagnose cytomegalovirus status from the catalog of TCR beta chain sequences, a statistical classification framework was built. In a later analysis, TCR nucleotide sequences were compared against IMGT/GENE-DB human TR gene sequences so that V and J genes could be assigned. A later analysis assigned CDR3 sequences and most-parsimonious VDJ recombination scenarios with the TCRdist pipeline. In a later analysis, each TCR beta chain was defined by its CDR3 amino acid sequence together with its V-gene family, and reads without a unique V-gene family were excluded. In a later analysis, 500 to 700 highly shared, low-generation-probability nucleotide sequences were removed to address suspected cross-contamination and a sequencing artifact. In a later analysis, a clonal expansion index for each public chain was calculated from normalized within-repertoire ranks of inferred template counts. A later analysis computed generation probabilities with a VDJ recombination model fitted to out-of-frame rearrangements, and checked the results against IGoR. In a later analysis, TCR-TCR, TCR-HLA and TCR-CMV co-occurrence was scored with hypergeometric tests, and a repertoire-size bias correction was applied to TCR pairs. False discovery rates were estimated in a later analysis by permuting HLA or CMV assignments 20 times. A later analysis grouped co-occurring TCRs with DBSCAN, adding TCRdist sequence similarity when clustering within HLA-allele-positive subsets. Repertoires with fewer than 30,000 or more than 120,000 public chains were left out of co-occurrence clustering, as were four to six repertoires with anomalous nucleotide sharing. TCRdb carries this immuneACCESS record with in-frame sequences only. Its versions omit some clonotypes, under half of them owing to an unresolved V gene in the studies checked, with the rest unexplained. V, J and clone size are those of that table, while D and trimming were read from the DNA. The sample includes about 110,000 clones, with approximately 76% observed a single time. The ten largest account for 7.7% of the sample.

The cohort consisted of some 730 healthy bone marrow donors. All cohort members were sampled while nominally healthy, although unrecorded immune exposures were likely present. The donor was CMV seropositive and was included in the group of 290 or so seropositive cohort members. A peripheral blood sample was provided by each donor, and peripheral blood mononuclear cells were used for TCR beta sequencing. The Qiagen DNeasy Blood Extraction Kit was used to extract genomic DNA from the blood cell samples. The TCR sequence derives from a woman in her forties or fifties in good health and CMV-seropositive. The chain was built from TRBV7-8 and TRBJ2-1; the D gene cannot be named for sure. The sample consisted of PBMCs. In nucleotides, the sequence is TGTGCCAGCAGCTTAGTGTCCAGAGGGCAGTTCTTC. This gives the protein CASSLVSRGQFF.